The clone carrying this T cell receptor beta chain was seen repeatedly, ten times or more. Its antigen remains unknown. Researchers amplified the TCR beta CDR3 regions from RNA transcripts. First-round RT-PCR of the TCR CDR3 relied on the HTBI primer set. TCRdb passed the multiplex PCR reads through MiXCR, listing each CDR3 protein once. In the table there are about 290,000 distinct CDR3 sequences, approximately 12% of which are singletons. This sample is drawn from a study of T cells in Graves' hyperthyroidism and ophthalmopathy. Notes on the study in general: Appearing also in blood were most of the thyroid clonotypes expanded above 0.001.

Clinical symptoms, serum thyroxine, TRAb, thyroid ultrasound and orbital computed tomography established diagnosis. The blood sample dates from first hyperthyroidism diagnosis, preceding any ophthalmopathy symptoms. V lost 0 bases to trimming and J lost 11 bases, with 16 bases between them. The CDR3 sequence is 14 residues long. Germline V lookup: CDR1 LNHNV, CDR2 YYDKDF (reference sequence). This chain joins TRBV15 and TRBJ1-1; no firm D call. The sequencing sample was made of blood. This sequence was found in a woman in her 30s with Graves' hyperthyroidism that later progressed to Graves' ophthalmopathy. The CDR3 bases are TGTGCCACCAGCAGAGATAGGGCCGGTAAAATGGCTTTCTTT. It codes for CATSRDRAGKMAFF.